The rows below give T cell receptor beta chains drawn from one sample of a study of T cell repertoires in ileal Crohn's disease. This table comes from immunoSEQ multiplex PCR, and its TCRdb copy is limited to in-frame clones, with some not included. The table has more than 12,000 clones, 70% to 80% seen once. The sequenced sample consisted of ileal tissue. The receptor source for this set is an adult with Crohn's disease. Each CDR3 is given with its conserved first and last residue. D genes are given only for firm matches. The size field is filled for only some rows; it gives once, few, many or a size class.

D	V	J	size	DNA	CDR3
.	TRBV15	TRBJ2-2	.	TGTGCCACCAGCAGAAACAGAAACACCGGGGAGCTGTTTTTT	CATSRNRNTGELFF
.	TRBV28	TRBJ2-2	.	TGTGCCAGCAGGACGTCCGGGGAGCTGTTTTTT	CASRTSGELFF
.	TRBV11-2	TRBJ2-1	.	TGTGCCAGCAGCCCCCCCCCGTCCGGCAATGAGCAGTTCTTC	CASSPPPSGNEQFF
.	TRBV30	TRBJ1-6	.	TGTGCCTGGAGGGGGGGCAGGGTAGAATCACCCCTCCACTTT	CAWRGGRVESPLHF
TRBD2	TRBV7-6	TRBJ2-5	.	TGTGCCAGCGGTTTAGCGGGGGTTTACCAAGAGACCCAGTACTTC	CASGLAGVYQETQYF
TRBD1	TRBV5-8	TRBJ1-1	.	TGTGCCAGCAGCTTGTACAGGGGCTCCCACACTGAAGCTTTCTTT	CASSLYRGSHTEAFF
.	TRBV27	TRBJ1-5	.	TGTGCCAGCAGTTTGAGGGGTGGCGGCAATCAGCCCCAGCATTTT	CASSLRGGGNQPQHF
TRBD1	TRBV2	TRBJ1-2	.	TGTGCCAGCAGAGAGGACAGGGATGATGGCTACACCTTC	CASREDRDDGYTF
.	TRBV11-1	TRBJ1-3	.	TGTGCCAGCAGCTTCCGGGGGGATCGCTCTGGAAACACCATATATTTT	CASSFRGDRSGNTIYF
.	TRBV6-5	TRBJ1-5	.	TGTGCCAGCTCGGTCCTGAGGGACAATCAGCCCCAGCATTTT	CASSVLRDNQPQHF
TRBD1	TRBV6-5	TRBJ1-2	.	TGTGCCAGCAGTTACTCTGACAGGGGCTATGGCTACACCTTC	CASSYSDRGYGYTF
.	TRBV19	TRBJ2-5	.	TGTGCCAGTAGTATTAGGGAGATGGAGACCCAGTACTTC	CASSIREMETQYF
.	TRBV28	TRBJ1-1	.	TGTGCCAGCAGTCCAGCATTGGACCTCGGCACTGAAGCTTTCTTT	CASSPALDLGTEAFF
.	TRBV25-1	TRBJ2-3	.	TGTGCCAGCAGTGAGTACCTAGATACGCAGTATTTT	CASSEYLDTQYF
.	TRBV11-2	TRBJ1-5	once	TGTGCCAGCAGCTTAGGGGGGGCCTCCAATCAGCCCCAGCATTTT	CASSLGGASNQPQHF
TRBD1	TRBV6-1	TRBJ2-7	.	TGTGCCAGCAGGGAGGGACAGGTGGCCTACGAGCAGTACTTC	CASREGQVAYEQYF
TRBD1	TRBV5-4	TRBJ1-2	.	TGTGCCAGCAGCCTCCCTATGACAGGGGACAAATATGGCTACACCTTC	CASSLPMTGDKYGYTF
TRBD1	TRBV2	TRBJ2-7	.	TGTGCCAGCAGTGTCGACAGGGGGTCCGGAGACGAGCAGTACTTC	CASSVDRGSGDEQYF
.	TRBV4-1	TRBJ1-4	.	TGCGCCAGCAGTCAAGACAGCGACGAAAAACTGTTTTTT	CASSQDSDEKLFF
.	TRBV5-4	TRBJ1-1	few	TGTGCCAGCAGCTGGCGGTGGCAGCTGAACACTGAAGCTTTCTTT	CASSWRWQLNTEAFF
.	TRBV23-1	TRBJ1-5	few	TGCGCCAGCAGTCACTTCAGGGATCAGCCCCAGCATTTT	CASSHFRDQPQHF
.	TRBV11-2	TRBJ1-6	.	TGTGCCAGCAGCTATCACAGGGAACCCCTCCACTTT	CASSYHREPLHF
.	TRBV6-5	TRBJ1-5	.	TGTGCCAGCAGGGACAGTCACAATCAGCCCCAGCATTTT	CASRDSHNQPQHF
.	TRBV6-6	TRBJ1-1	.	TGTGCCAGCCGAAAACCTTCAAGGGACACTGAAGCTTTCTTT	CASRKPSRDTEAFF
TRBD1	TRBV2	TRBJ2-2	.	TGTGCCAGCAGACAGGGGAGCACCGGGGAGCTGTTTTTT	CASRQGSTGELFF
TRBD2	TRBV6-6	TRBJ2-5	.	TGTGCCAGCAGTCCCCTGGCGGGGGGGTCGGAGACCCAGTACTTC	CASSPLAGGSETQYF
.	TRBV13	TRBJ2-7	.	TGTGCCAGCAGCTCCTTTTTCCGCCCCTACGAGCAGTACTTC	CASSSFFRPYEQYF